One and the same sample provided the 10 T cell receptor beta chains below, sequenced in a study of blood T cell repertoires in COVID-19. This table comes from immunoSEQ multiplex PCR, and its TCRdb copy is limited to in-frame clones, with some not included. The sample contains 250,000 or so clones, roughly 89% of which appear only once. The sample taken for sequencing was peripheral blood. The receptors derive from a woman in her thirties or forties who had recovered from COVID-19.

This chain joins TRBV5-1 and TRBJ2-2; 14 nucleotides agree with TRBD2. Trimming cost V 4 bases and J 1 base; bases outside gene matches: 3. Germline CDR1 SGHRS, CDR2 YFSETQ. The CDR3 is made up of 17 amino acids. The CDR3 DNA reads as TGCGCCAGCAGCGGAGGGACTAGCGGGGGGAACACCGGGGAGCTGTTTTTT. Translating gives CASSGGTSGGNTGELFF.

This clone was detected once. The genes are TRBV9 and TRBJ1-3, with 7 bases that match TRBD1. This CDR3 is built from 16 residues. Looked up from germline, CDR1 is SGDLS and CDR2 is YYNGEE. V was clipped by 1 base and J by 0 bases; unmatched bases: 4. DNA of the CDR3: TGTGCCAGCAGCGTACCCGGGACAGCCTCTGGAAACACCATATATTTT. It translates to CASSVPGTASGNTIYF.

The CDR3 DNA reads as TGTGCCAGCAGTTACTCCCCCCTTGGGCCAGCCTACGAGCAGTACTTC. It translates to CASSYSPLGPAYEQYF. The chain employs TRBV6-5 and TRBJ2-7; D ambiguous. Germline V gene sequence: CDR1 MNHEY, CDR2 SVGAGI. There are 16 residues in the CDR3. The germline V and J ends were trimmed by 0 bases and 2 bases, with 14 bases remaining between them.

This chain uses TRBV5-5 with TRBJ2-5; 9 bases agree with TRBD2. Per the germline V gene, CDR1 is SGHKS and CDR2 is YYEKEE (reference sequence). This CDR3 has 15 residues. V dropped 4 bases and J dropped 4; count of bases not matched to a gene: 8. CDR3 coding DNA: TGTGCCAGCAGCCCGTGGCGGGGGGGCGTAGAGACCCAGTACTTC. It codes for CASSPWRGGVETQYF.

This CDR3 is CATSPGQGSNQPQHF. In nucleotides, the CDR3 is TGTGCCACCAGTCCGGGACAGGGAAGCAATCAGCCCCAGCATTTT. This chain uses TRBV24-1 with TRBJ1-5; 9 nucleotides agree with TRBD1. This CDR3 is built from 15 residues. Germline loops: CDR1 KGHDR, CDR2 SFDVKD. Trimming at V came to 6 bases and at J to 1 base, leaving 3 bases not matched to a gene.

V and J are TRBV25-1 and TRBJ1-2; D gene uncertain. The V gene's germline CDR1 is MGHDK and CDR2 SYGVNS. The CDR3 runs 17 residues. Trimming pared 4 bases from V and 4 bases from J, leaving 22 bases between. CDR3 sequence (DNA): TGTGCCAGCAGTGGGAGCCTCAAAGAATTCGCCTTCTATGGCTACACCTTC. Its translation is CASSGSLKEFAFYGYTF.

This rearrangement joins TRBV5-1 to TRBJ2-2; D gene ambiguous. This CDR3 has 16 residues. V lost 0 bases and J lost 0, with 9 bases in between. Per germline, CDR1 SGHRS and CDR2 YFSETQ. The CDR3 nucleotides are TGCGCCAGCAGCTTGGCCAGCAGGACGAACACCGGGGAGCTGTTTTTT. Residues: CASSLASRTNTGELFF.

The V gene is TRBV10-3, the J gene TRBJ2-2; D is perhaps TRBD2 (6 bases). The CDR3 is 14 residues long. Trimming cost V 9 bases and J 5 bases, with 16 bases left between them. Germline assignment: CDR1 ENHRY and CDR2 SYGVKD. CDR3 nucleotide sequence: TGTGCCATTACTTCGGGACTGACTACCGGGGAGCTGTTTTTT. Protein: CAITSGLTTGELFF.

This chain connects TRBV28 to TRBJ2-2; D unclear. CDR1 MDHEN and CDR2 SYDVKM come from the germline V gene. V lost 6 bases to trimming and J lost 5 bases, with 10 bases between them. The CDR3 is 13 amino acids. DNA of the CDR3: TGTGCCAGCAGACCGACAAGAACCGGGGAGCTGTTTTTT. It is translated as CASRPTRTGELFF.

The chain has TRBV28 and TRBJ2-7; TRBD2 matches at 7 bases. V lost 6 bases, J lost 0 bases, and 8 bases stayed unmatched. The CDR3 contains 15 residues. Per the germline V gene, CDR1 is MDHEN and CDR2 is SYDVKM. The CDR3 loop is CASRPSGVNSYEQYF. In nucleotides, the CDR3 is TGTGCCAGCAGACCAAGCGGGGTCAACTCCTACGAGCAGTACTTC.